This T cell receptor beta chain was captured in a study of blood T cell repertoires in COVID-19 (dated by TCRdb to between 2020 and 2021). In terms of the full investigation: The collaborator samples originated in the United States, Italy and Spain and spanned the acute and convalescent phases of COVID-19. The repertoires were made available in a free public database intended to serve as a resource for research on the immune response to SARS-CoV-2. The material from the prospective study consisted of cDNA or gDNA derived from T cells, B-cell-depleted T cells, or PBMCs. The samples were drawn from two sources: the first 160 participants of the ongoing ImmuneRACE study, and 1,254 subjects contributed by 6 global collaborators. HLA class I and class II types, where available, came from metadata supplied by the sample provider rather than from assay-based typing. Deeply sampled blood TCRbeta repertoires from subjects exposed to, actively infected with, or recovered from COVID-19 were included in the dataset. Nearly every sample came with metadata listing a de-identified subject ID, COVID-19 status, age in years and sex.

TCRbeta CDR3 regions were amplified from genomic DNA using the immunoSEQ Assay, a bias-controlled multiplex PCR. In the original analysis: Within the assay, amplification of reference gene primers was used to estimate how many nucleated cells each sample contained. To quantify the absolute abundance of each unique TCRbeta CDR3 rearrangement, sequence reads were collapsed and filtered. For each sample, productive Simpson clonality was calculated by taking the square root of Simpson's diversity index across productive rearrangements. TCRdb obtained this table from immuneACCESS and retained in-frame rearrangements with V and J assigned. These tables miss some clones; where compared with another copy, unresolved V genes account for less than half of the shortfall, and the remainder is unexplained. V, J and clone size are taken as reported in that table, and D and trimming were inferred from the DNA itself. The sample contains a few hundred thousand clones, 84% of them found a single time. Of the sample, roughly 3.2% falls within the top ten clones.

V is cut by 8 bases and J by 8 bases, and the space between the germline ends is 12 bases. Counted from cysteine to phenylalanine, this CDR3 has 11 amino acids. The retained sequence is limited to the CDR3, 33 bases, with the frame set at the first base. Enrolling through a virtual design, the prospective study's participants ranged in age from roughly 18 to 89 years and lived across 24 United States geographic areas. In the prospective study, cohorts were assigned on the basis of participant-reported clinical history obtained from a screening survey and a study questionnaire. For ImmuneRACE Cohort 3, a participant was defined as recovered based on two consecutive negative NP/OP PCR tests, clearance by a healthcare professional, or resolution of symptoms. Mobile phlebotomists in the prospective study collected whole blood, serum and a nasopharyngeal or oropharyngeal swab from every participant. Additional blood draws and questionnaires over an approximately two-month period could optionally be provided by prospective study participants. Blood samples from the prospective study were shipped frozen or at room temperature prior to DNA extraction.

The full study reports these points: The quantity of clinical and demographic metadata differed by source and by participant and was supplied without curation.

As for this clone: The antigen this receptor binds is unknown. Per-base qualities were not stored, and no clone one base away is much larger.

The sequenced sample was PBMCs or T cells enriched from blood (not recorded which). The chain is made from TRBV12-3 or TRBV12-4 and TRBJ1-2, and possibly TRBD1, on 6 matching bases. This receptor was taken from a man between 50 and 59 years old who had recovered from COVID-19. The nucleotides are TGTGCCAGCGGTTGGGGGCGCGGCTACACCTTC. Its protein is CASGWGRGYTF.